This is a list of T cell receptor beta chains from one sample in a study of CD8+ T cells in alopecia areata. The protocol was immunoSEQ multiplex PCR, while the TCRdb copy is restricted to in-frame clones and leaves out a portion. The sample lists more than 11,000 clones, 50% to 60% occurring once. The specimen comprised skin, sampled at week 0. The receptors come from a human donor with alopecia areata. CDR3s include the opening cysteine and the closing phenylalanine or tryptophan.

cdr3_length v_call cdr3_aa
17 TRBV7-9 CASSKSDHTGWTGELFF
14 TRBV5-6 CASSSGGRDYGYTF
18 TRBV7-6 CASSLAPGTGATNEKLFF
16 TRBV27 CASSLLAWTFYNEQFF
16 TRBV28 CASSFSLKGLSYEQYF
15 TRBV5-1 CASSSGLPEVDTQYF
15 TRBV6-5 CASSYSFVQPYEQYF
10 TRBV7-6 CASSLELLTF
17 TRBV7-2 CASSLGYSGRQRDTQYF
16 TRBV4-3 CASSQTAGGTYNEQFF
16 TRBV6-1 CASSEGTGTGATIATF
16 TRBV11-2 CASGYPGQGAHNEQFF
14 TRBV5-1 CASSLTGENQPQHF
13 TRBV28 CASSCPVGHEQYF
18 TRBV11-2 CASSLDREGLSDTDTQYF
13 TRBV5-1 CAIDRGLGGELFF
16 TRBV28 CASSSPRRGFYNEQFF
14 TRBV5-4 CASSLAPGDNEQFF
15 TRBV10-3 CAISESGSYNSPLHF
15 TRBV4-1 CASSRSDRGSYEQYF
13 TRBV7-3 CASFRAPPHEQYF
14 TRBV5-6 CASSLTQGTDTQYF
16 TRBV19 CASSRAGGGANSPLHF
15 TRBV30 CAWSHRDRGRVEAFF
16 TRBV15 CATSRTDRGSNQPQHF
16 TRBV7-3 CASSLTPTSGPNEQFF
17 TRBV28 CASSLMFGGGAGETQYF
14 TRBV4-2 CASSQVGPWYTQYF
19 TRBV11-2 CASSGRSSGGAVNTDTQYF
14 TRBV7-9 CASSPRRGGYEQFF
13 TRBV5-4 CASSLAPQETQYF
13 TRBV7-9 CASKLRQGYGYTF
18 TRBV5-1 CASSLDIRGGRGTDTQYF
15 TRBV4-2 CASSDQRGRTDTQYF
16 TRBV14 CASSQASGTMNTEAFF
14 TRBV6-6 CATRSGTGLTEAFF
15 TRBV30 CAWSVVDRERDTQYF
13 TRBV7-2 CASSAGSNTEAFF
14 TRBV5-1 CASSTGLAEETQYF
12 TRBV29-1 CSFRGSGNTIYF
15 TRBV2 CASRRSTAGANVLTF
14 TRBV19 CASRDGTLNQPQHF
17 TRBV28 CASTEPPTADSNQPQHF
15 TRBV4-2 CASSPRTGALYEQYF
13 TRBV29-1 CSVGDRVGYGYTF
14 TRBV29-1 CSVEGQPSGNTIYF
14 TRBV6-5 CASSYFQMNTEAFF
15 TRBV4-1 CASSQEARGGETQYF
16 TRBV15 CATSRDPGQGSYGYTF
13 TRBV18 CASSPQEGTEAFF
10 TRBV10-3 CATQGHGYTF
17 TRBV5-1 CASSFQAGRSNTGELFF
13 TRBV11-2 CASSPRPVYEQYF
15 TRBV5-4 CASSLEGGGNTEAFF
11 TRBV27 CASGPDTEAFF
17 TRBV5-6 CASSLRQGPYAGNTIYF
16 TRBV7-4 CASSQTGACSNQPQHF
16 TRBV4-1 CASSQDRGAGTDTQYF
16 TRBV7-3 CASSLTPGGATDTQYF
12 TRBV6-5 CATGDSYYEQYF